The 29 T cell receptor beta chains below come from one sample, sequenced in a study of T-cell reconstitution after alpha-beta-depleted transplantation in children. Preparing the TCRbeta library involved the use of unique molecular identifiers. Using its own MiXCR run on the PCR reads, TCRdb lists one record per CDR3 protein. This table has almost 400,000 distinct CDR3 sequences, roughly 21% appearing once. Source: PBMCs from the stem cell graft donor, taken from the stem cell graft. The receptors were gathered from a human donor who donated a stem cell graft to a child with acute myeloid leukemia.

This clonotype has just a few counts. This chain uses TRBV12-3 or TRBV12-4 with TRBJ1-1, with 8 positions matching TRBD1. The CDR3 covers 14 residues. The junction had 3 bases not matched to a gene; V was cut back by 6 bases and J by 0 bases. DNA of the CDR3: TGTGCCAGCAGGCTGACAGGGGTGAACACTGAAGCTTTCTTT. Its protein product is CASRLTGVNTEAFF.

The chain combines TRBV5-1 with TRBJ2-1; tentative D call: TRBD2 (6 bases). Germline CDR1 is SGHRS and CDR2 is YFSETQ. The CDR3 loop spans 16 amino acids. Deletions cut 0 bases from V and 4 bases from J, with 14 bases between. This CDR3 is CASSLEGRDWYNEQFF. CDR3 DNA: TGCGCCAGCAGCTTGGAGGGACGGGACTGGTACAATGAGCAGTTCTTC.

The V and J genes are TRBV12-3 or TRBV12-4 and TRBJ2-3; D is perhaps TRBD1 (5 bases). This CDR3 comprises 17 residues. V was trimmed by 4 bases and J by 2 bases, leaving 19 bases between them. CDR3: CASSSSGIQINTDTQYF. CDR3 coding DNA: TGTGCCAGCAGTTCTTCAGGGATACAGATTAACACAGATACGCAGTATTTT.

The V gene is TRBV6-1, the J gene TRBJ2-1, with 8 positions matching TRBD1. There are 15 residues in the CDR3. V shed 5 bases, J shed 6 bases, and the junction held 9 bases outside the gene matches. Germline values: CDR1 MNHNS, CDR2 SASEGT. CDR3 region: CASSPGGPQPNEQFF. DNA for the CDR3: TGTGCCAGCAGTCCAGGGGGCCCGCAACCCAATGAGCAGTTCTTC.

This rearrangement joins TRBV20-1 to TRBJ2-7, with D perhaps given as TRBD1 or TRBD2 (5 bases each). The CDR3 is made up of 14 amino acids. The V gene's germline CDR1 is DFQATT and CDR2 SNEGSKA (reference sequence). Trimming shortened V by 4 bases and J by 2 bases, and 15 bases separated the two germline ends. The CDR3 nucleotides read TGCAGTGCTAACCGGGACCGAGCGCCCTACGAGCAGTACTTC. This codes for CSANRDRAPYEQYF.

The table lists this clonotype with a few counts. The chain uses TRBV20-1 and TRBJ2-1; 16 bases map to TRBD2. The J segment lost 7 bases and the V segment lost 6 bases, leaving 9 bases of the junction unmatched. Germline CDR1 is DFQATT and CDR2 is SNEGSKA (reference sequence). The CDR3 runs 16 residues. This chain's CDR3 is CSARLSGLAGGNEQFF. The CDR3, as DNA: TGCAGTGCCAGACTATCGGGACTAGCGGGGGGGAATGAGCAGTTCTTC.

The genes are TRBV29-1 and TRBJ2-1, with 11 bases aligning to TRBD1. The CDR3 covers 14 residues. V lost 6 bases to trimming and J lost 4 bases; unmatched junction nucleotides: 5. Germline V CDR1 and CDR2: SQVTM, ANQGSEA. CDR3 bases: TGCAGCGTGCATGGACAGGGGGCGTACAATGAGCAGTTCTTC. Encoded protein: CSVHGQGAYNEQFF.

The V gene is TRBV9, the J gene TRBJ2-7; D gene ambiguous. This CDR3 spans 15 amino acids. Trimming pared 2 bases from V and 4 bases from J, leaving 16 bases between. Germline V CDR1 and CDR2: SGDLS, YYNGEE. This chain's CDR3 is CASSVGSGSAYEQYF. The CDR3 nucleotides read TGTGCCAGCAGCGTGGGGTCTGGCTCCGCTTACGAGCAGTACTTC.

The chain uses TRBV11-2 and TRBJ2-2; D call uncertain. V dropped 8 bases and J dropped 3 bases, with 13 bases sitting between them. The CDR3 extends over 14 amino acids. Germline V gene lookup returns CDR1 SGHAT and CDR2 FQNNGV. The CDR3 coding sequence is TGTGCCAGCCGCCAGCCACCTGACACCGGGGAGCTGTTTTTT. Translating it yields CASRQPPDTGELFF.

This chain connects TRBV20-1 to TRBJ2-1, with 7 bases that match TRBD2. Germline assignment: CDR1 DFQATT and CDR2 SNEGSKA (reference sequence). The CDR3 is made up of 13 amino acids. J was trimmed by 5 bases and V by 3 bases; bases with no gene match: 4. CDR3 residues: CSARDLADNEQFF. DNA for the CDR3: TGCAGTGCTAGGGACCTAGCGGACAATGAGCAGTTCTTC.

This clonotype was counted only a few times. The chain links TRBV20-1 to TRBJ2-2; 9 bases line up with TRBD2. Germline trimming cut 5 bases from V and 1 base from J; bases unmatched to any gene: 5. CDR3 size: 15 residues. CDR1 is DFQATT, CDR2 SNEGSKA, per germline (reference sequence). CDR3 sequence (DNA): TGCAGTGCTCCGAATAGCGGGAGGAACACCGGGGAGCTGTTTTTT. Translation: CSAPNSGRNTGELFF.

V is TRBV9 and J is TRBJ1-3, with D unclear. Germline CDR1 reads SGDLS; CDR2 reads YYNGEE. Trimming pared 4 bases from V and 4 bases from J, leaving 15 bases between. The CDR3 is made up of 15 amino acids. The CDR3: CASSPAGYRGNTIYF. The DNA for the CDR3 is TGTGCCAGCAGCCCCGCCGGATATAGAGGAAACACCATATATTTT.

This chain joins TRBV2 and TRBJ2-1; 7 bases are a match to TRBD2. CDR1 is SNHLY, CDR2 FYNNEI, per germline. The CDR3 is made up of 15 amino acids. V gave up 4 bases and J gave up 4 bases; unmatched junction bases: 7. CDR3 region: CASSATGGVYNEQFF. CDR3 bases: TGTGCCAGCAGTGCTACGGGAGGTGTTTACAATGAGCAGTTCTTC.

The CDR3 spells CASSQSHYNEQFF. As DNA, the CDR3 is TGTGCCAGCAGCCAATCTCACTACAATGAGCAGTTCTTC. V and J are TRBV3-1 and TRBJ2-1; D gene unclear. The V end was cut by 2 bases, the J end by 3 bases, with 5 bases between. The CDR3 is 13 amino acids. From germline, CDR1 is LGHDT and CDR2 YNNKEL (reference sequence).

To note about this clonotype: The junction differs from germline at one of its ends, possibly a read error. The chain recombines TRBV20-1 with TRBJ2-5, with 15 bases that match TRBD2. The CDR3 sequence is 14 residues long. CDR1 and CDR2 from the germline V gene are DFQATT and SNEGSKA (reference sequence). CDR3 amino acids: CSTRTSGRAETQYF. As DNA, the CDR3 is TGCAGTACTAGGACTAGCGGGAGGGCGGAGACCCAGTACTTC.

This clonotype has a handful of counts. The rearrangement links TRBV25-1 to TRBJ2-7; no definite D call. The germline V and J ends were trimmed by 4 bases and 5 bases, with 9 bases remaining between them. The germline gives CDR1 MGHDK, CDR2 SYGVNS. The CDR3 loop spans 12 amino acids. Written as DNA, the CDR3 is TGTGCCAGCAGTGGTTCATCCCACGAGCAGTACTTC. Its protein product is CASSGSSHEQYF.

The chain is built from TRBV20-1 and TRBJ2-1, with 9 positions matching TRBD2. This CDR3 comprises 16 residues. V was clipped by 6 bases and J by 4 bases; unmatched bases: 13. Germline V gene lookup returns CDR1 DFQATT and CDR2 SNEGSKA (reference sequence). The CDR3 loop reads CSARRLSTSGYNEQFF. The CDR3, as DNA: TGCAGTGCAAGGAGGCTTTCCACTAGCGGGTACAATGAGCAGTTCTTC.

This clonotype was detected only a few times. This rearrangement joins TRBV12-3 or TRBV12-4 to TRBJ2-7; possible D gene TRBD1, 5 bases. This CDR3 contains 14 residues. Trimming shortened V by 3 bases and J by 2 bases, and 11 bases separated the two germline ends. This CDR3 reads CASSFPDKTYEQYF. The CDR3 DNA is TGTGCCAGCAGTTTTCCGGACAAGACCTACGAGCAGTACTTC.

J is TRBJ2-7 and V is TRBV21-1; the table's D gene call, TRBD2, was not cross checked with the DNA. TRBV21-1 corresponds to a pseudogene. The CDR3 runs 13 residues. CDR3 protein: CGSSIRETHEQYF. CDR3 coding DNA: TGTGGCAGCAGCATTAGGGAGACCCACGAGCAGTACTTC.

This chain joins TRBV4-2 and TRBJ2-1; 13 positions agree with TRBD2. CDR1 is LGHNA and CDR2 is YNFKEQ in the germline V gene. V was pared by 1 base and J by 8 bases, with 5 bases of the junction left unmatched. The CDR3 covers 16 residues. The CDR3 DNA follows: TGTGCCAGCAGCCAAGGCGGACTAGCGGGGGTCTATGAGCAGTTCTTC. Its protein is CASSQGGLAGVYEQFF.

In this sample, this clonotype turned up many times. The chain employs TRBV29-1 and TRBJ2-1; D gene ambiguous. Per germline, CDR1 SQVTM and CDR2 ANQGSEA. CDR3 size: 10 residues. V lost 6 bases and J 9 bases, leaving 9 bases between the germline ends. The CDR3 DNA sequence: TGCAGCGTCCCCGGGCGTGAGCAGTTCTTC. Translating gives CSVPGREQFF.

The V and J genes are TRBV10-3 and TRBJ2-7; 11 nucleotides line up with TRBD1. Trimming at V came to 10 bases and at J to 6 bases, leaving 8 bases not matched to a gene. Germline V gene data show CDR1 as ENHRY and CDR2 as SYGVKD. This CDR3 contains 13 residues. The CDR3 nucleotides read TGTGCCAGCTGGGACAGGGGGATCGTCGAGCAGTACTTC. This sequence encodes CASWDRGIVEQYF.

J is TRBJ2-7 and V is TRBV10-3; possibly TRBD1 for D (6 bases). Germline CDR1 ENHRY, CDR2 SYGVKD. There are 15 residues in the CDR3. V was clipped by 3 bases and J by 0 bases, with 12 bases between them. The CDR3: CAISEGTIGSYEQYF. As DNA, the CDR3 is TGTGCCATCAGTGAAGGGACAATCGGCTCCTACGAGCAGTACTTC.

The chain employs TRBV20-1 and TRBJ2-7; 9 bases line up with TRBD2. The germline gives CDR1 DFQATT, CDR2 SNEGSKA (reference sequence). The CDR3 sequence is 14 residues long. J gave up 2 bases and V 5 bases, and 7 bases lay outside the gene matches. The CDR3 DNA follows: TGCAGTGCTGGGGGTCTAGCGGGAACCTACGAGCAGTACTTC. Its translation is CSAGGLAGTYEQYF.

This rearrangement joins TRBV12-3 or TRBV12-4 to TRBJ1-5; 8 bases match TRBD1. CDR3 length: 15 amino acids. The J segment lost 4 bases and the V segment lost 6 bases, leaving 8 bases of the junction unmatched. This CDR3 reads CASSQTGDWNQPQHF. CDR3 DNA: TGTGCCAGCAGCCAGACAGGGGACTGGAATCAGCCCCAGCATTTT.

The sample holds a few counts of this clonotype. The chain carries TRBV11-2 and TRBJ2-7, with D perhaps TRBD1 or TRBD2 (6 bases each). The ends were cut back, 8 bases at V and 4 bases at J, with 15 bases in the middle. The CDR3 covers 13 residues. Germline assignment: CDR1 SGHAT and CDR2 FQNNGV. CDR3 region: CASEEGRGYEQYF. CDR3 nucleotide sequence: TGTGCCAGCGAGGAGGGCAGGGGATACGAGCAGTACTTC.

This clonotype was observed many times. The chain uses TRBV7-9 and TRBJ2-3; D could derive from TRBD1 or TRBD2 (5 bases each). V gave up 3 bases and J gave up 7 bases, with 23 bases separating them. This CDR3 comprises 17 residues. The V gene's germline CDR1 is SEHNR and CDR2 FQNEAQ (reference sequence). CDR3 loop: CASSFGREFLDGYTQYF. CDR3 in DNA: TGTGCCAGCAGCTTCGGCAGGGAGTTCCTAGATGGATATACGCAGTATTTT.

In DNA form, the CDR3 reads TGTGCCAGCAGCAGTATAGCGGCTTACACAGATACGCAGTATTTT. Amino acids: CASSSIAAYTDTQYF. V and J are TRBV7-9 and TRBJ2-3; a weak D match, TRBD2 (6 bases). The CDR3 is 15 residues long. CDR1 is SEHNR, CDR2 FQNEAQ, per germline (reference sequence). V was shortened by 5 bases and J by 2 bases, with 14 bases between the two germline ends.

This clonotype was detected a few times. CDR3 sequence: CASTKGRISAYNEQFF. The CDR3 DNA reads as TGTGCCAGCACCAAGGGACGAATCTCTGCCTACAATGAGCAGTTCTTC. The gene calls are TRBV28 and TRBJ2-1; D may correspond to TRBD1 or TRBD2 (5 bases each). This CDR3 contains 16 residues. Germline V gene sequence: CDR1 MDHEN, CDR2 SYDVKM. V was trimmed by 7 bases and J by 2 bases, leaving 18 bases between them.